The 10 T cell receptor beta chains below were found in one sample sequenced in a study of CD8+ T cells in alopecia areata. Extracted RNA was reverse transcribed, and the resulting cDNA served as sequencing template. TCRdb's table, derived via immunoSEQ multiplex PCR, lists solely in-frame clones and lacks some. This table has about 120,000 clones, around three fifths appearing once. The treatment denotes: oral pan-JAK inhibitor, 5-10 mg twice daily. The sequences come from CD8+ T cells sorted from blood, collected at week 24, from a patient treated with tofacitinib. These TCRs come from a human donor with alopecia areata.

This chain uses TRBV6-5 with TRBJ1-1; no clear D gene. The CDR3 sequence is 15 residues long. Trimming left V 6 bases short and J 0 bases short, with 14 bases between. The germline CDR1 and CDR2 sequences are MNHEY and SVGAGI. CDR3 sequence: CASRTMRQMNTEAFF. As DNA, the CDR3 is TGTGCCAGCAGAACTATGAGACAAATGAACACTGAAGCTTTCTTT.

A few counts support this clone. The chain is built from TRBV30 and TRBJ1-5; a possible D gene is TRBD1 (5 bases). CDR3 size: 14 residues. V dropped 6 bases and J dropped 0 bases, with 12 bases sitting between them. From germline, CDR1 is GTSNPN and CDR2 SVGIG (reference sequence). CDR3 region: CACGAENSNQPQHF. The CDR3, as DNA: TGTGCCTGTGGGGCGGAGAATAGCAATCAGCCCCAGCATTTT.

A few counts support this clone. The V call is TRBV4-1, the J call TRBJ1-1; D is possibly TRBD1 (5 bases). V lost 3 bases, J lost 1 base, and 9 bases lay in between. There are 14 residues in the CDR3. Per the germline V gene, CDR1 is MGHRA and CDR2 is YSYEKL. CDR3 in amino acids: CASSHVQGNTEAFF. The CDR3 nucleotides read TGCGCCAGCAGCCACGTCCAGGGGAACACTGAAGCTTTCTTT.

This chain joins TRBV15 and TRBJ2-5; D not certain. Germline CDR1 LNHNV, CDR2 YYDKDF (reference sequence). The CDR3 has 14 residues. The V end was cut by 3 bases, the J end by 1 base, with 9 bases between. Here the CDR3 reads CATSRRTSQETQYF. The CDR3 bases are TGTGCCACCAGCAGGCGGACGTCCCAAGAGACCCAGTACTTC.

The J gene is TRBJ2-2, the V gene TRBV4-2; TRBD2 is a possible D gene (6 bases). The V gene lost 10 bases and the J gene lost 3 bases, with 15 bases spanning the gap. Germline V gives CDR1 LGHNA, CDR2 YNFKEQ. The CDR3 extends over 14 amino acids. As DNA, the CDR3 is TGTGCCACCAACTCGGACTATGACACCGGGGAGCTGTTTTTT. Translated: CATNSDYDTGELFF.

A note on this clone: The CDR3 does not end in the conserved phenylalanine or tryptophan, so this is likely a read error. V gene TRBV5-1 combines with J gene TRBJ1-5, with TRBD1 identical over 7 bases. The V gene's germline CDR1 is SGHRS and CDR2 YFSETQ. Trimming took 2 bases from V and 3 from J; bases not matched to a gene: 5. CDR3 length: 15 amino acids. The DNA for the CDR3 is TGCGCCAGCAGCTTAGGCAGGGGGATCAATCAGCCCCAGCATCTT. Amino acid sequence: CASSLGRGINQPQHL.

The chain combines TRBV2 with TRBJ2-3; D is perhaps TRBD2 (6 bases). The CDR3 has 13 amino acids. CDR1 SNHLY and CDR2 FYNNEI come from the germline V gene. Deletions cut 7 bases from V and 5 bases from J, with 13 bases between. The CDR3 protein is CASTATSGDTQYF. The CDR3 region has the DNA TGTGCCAGCACTGCGACTAGTGGAGATACGCAGTATTTT.

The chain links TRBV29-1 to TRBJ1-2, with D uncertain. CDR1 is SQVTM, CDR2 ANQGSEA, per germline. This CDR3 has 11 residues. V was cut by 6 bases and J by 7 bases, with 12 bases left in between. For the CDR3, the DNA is TGCAGCGTCGCATCGGTGGGTGGCTACACCTTC. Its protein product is CSVASVGGYTF.

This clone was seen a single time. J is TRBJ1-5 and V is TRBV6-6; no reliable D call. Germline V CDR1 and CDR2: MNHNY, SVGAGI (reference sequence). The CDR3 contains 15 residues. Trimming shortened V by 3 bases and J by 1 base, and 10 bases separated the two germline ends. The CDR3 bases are TGTGCCAGCAGTTATCCTTGGGGAAGCAATCAGCCCCAGCATTTT. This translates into CASSYPWGSNQPQHF.

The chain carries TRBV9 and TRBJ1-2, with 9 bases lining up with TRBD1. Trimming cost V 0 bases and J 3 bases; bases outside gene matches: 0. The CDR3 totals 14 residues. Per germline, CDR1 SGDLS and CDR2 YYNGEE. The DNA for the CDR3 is TGTGCCAGCAGCGTAGGACAGGGGGACTATGGCTACACCTTC. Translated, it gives CASSVGQGDYGYTF.